These 16 T cell receptor beta chains came from one sample sequenced in a study of cytomegalovirus exposure and HLA in healthy donors. Both 60 Vbeta primers and 13 Jbeta primers went into the PCR. Profiling relied on immunoSEQ multiplex PCR, and the TCRdb table lists in-frame clones only, not all of them. The table shows around 120,000 clones, with approximately 80% occurring only once. Material for sequencing was PBMCs. These TCRs come from a human donor in good health.

This chain links TRBV6-1 with TRBJ1-2; 7 bases are shared with TRBD1. CDR3 length: 13 residues. Unmatched junction bases numbered 6, after V lost 7 bases and J lost 4 bases. Germline V CDR1 and CDR2: MNHNS, SASEGT. The CDR3 reads CASNYRGSYGYTF. The CDR3 nucleotides are TGTGCCAGCAACTACAGGGGCAGCTATGGCTACACCTTC.

Here the CDR3 reads CATSRIPASGSETQYF. CDR3 DNA: TGTGCCACCAGCAGAATACCGGCTAGCGGGAGCGAGACCCAGTACTTC. V is TRBV15 and J is TRBJ2-5, with 10 bases identical to TRBD2. CDR1 and CDR2 (germline): LNHNV, YYDKDF (reference sequence). The ends lost 2 bases at V and 5 bases at J; junction bases unmatched: 8. The CDR3 totals 16 residues.

The V call is TRBV16, the J call TRBJ1-2, with a tentative D call TRBD1 (6 bases). The CDR3 is made up of 16 amino acids. Germline V gene lookup returns CDR1 KGHSY and CDR2 FQNENV. Between the trimmed V and J ends, which lost 2 bases and 0 bases, there was a span of 13 bases. The CDR3 region is CASSQITQGANYGYTF. The CDR3 DNA sequence: TGTGCCAGCAGCCAAATAACACAGGGAGCTAACTATGGCTACACCTTC. Full variable domain (missing parts from reference TRBV16 and TRBJ1-2): GEEVAQTPKHLVRGEGQKAKLYCAPIKGHSYVFWYQQVLKNEFKFLISFQNENVFDETGMPKERFSAKCLPNSPCSLEIQATKLEDSAVYFCASSQITQGANYGYTFGSGTRLTVV.

The chain links TRBV9 to TRBJ2-3; 7 nucleotides agree with TRBD2. CDR1 SGDLS and CDR2 YYNGEE come from the germline V gene. V lost 3 bases, J lost 2 bases, and 12 bases stayed unmatched. The CDR3 consists of 17 residues. CDR3 nucleotides: TGTGCCAGCAGCGATACGTCGACTAGCCTAAACACAGATACGCAGTATTTT. Protein product: CASSDTSTSLNTDTQYF.

CDR3 coding DNA: TGCGCCAGCAGTTCAACCGGACAGGCAACTAATGAAAAACTGTTTTTT. Protein product: CASSSTGQATNEKLFF. The chain is built from TRBV5-1 and TRBJ1-4, with 7 bases identical to TRBD1. There are 16 residues in the CDR3. Germline V gene lookup returns CDR1 SGHRS and CDR2 YFSETQ. V lost 5 bases, J lost 0 bases, and 7 bases stayed unmatched.

A single count supports this clone. This rearrangement joins TRBV6-1 to TRBJ2-7; perhaps TRBD1 as D (6 bases). Between the trimmed V and J ends, which lost 5 bases and 5 bases, there was a span of 16 bases. Germline V gives CDR1 MNHNS, CDR2 SASEGT. The CDR3 sequence is 14 residues long. The CDR3 loop reads CASSRTEAGDEQYF. In nucleotides, the CDR3 is TGTGCCAGCAGTAGGACAGAGGCTGGGGACGAGCAGTACTTC.

The genes are TRBV2 and TRBJ1-2; D not resolved. The germline gives CDR1 SNHLY, CDR2 FYNNEI. The CDR3 has 15 residues. The V end was cut by 2 bases, the J end by 0 bases, with 10 bases between. CDR3 bases: TGTGCCAGCAGTGAATTCCGGGGATCTAACTATGGCTACACCTTC. Translating gives CASSEFRGSNYGYTF.

The chain links TRBV18 to TRBJ2-5; TRBD2 might be the D (5 bases). V was trimmed by 3 bases and J by 0 bases, leaving 8 bases between them. Germline loops: CDR1 KGHSH, CDR2 LQKENI. The CDR3 is 14 residues long. CDR3 sequence (DNA): TGTGCCAGCTCACCGACGGGGAACCAAGAGACCCAGTACTTC. Protein product: CASSPTGNQETQYF.

The V and J genes are TRBV14 and TRBJ2-3, with 8 nucleotides matching TRBD2. V lost 3 bases, J lost 2 bases, and 13 bases stayed unmatched. The CDR3 loop spans 18 amino acids. Germline CDR1 reads SGHDN; CDR2 reads FVKESK. Here the CDR3 DNA reads TGTGCCAGCAGCCAGGGGTGGCTGGCGGGAGGCTTCACAGATACGCAGTATTTT. This gives the protein CASSQGWLAGGFTDTQYF.

Here the CDR3 DNA reads TGCGCCAGCAGCCCGGGAGGGCCTAACGAGCAGTACTTC. Protein product: CASSPGGPNEQYF. J is TRBJ2-5 and V is TRBV5-1, with 8 bases aligning to TRBD2. The J call may be mistaken, given a closer DNA end match to TRBJ2-7. CDR1 SGHRS and CDR2 YFSETQ come from the germline V gene. CDR3 length: 13 residues.

The chain has TRBV25-1 and TRBJ1-6; 7 bases line up with TRBD1. V gave up 6 bases and J gave up 6 bases; unmatched junction bases: 8. The CDR3 has 15 amino acids. CDR1 and CDR2 (germline): MGHDK, SYGVNS. CDR3 nucleotides: TGTGCCAGCAGGGGGGCCGGGACAGCTAATTCACCCCTCCACTTT. Translating gives CASRGAGTANSPLHF.

Points on this clone: No DNA is shown, since the ends of the CDR3 on it are uncertain; the CDR3 is the one TCRdb lists. The chain carries TRBV12-2 and TRBJ2-7; no check of the table's D call, TRBD2, against the DNA was made. TRBV12-2 has pseudogene status. The CDR3 numbers 24 amino acids, ends counted. The CDR3 loop reads CASRLATEGLAGPFTSSTSMKQYF.

The CDR3 loop is CASSLGSGGSNQPQHF. The CDR3 bases are TGTGCCAGCAGCTTGGGTTCAGGAGGTAGCAATCAGCCCCAGCATTTT. The chain couples TRBV7-9 to TRBJ1-5; D not resolved. The CDR3 contains 16 residues. The germline V and J ends were trimmed by 3 bases and 0 bases, with 12 bases remaining between them. The germline gives CDR1 SEHNR, CDR2 FQNEAQ (reference sequence).

This rearrangement joins TRBV7-9 to TRBJ1-4; TRBD1 is a possible D gene (6 bases). Trimming took 1 base from V and 4 from J, leaving 7 bases between them. This CDR3 spans 14 amino acids. Germline values: CDR1 SEHNR, CDR2 FQNEAQ (reference sequence). The CDR3 is CASSLGQVNEKLFF. Here the CDR3 DNA reads TGTGCCAGCAGCTTAGGACAGGTTAATGAAAAACTGTTTTTT.

The gene calls are TRBV13 and TRBJ2-7, with 8 bases aligning to TRBD2. V lost 0 bases, J lost 0 bases, and 4 bases stayed unmatched. The CDR3 covers 16 residues. Per germline, CDR1 PRHDT and CDR2 FYEKMQ (reference sequence). The CDR3 DNA is TGTGCCAGCAGCTTAGGGACTAGCGCACACTCCTACGAGCAGTACTTC. Protein product: CASSLGTSAHSYEQYF.

This chain links TRBV15 with TRBJ1-1; tentatively, D is TRBD1 (5 bases). Germline lookup yields CDR1 LNHNV and CDR2 YYDKDF (reference sequence). V gave up 5 bases and J gave up 6 bases, with 19 bases separating them. The length of the CDR3 is 15 residues. Written as DNA, the CDR3 is TGTGCCACCAGCCCCCCGGGCCCTCAAGGGGCTGAAGCTTTCTTT. It specifies CATSPPGPQGAEAFF.